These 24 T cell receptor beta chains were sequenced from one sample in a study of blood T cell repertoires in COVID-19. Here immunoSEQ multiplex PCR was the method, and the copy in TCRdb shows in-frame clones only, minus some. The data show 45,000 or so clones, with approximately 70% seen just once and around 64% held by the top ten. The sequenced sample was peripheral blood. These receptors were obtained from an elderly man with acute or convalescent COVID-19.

The CDR3 is CASSPGVGAAPYSNQPQHF. The CDR3 coding sequence is TGTGCCAGCAGCCCGGGAGTAGGGGCCGCACCTTATAGCAATCAGCCCCAGCATTTT. This chain links TRBV5-5 with TRBJ1-5; maybe TRBD1 (5 bases). This CDR3 spans 19 amino acids. Germline CDR1 is SGHKS and CDR2 is YYEKEE (reference sequence). V was cut by 4 bases and J by 0 bases, with 23 bases left in between.

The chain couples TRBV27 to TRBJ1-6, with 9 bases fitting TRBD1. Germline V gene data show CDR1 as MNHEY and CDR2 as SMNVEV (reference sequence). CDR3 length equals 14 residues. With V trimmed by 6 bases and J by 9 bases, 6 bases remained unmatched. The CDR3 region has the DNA TGTGCCAGCAGGGGACAGGGTAACGGTTCACCCCTCCACTTT. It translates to CASRGQGNGSPLHF.

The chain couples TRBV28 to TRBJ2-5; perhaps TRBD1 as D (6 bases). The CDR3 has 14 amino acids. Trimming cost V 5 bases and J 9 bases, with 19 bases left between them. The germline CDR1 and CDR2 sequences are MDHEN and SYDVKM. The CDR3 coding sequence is TGTGCCAGCAGTCGCCTAGGGGGTGGGGCGGCCCAGTACTTC. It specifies CASSRLGGGAAQYF.

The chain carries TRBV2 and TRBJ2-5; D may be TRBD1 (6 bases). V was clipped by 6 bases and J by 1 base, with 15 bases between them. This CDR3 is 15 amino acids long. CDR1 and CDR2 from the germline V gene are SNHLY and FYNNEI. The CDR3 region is CASRKRGQLQETQYF. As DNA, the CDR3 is TGTGCCAGCAGAAAAAGAGGACAGCTCCAAGAGACCCAGTACTTC. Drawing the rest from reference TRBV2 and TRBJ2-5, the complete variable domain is EPEVTQTPSHQVTQMGQEVILRCVPISNHLYFYWYRQILGQKVEFLVSFYNNEISEKSEIFDDQFSVERPDGSNFTLKIRSTKLEDSAMYFCASRKRGQLQETQYFGPGTRLLVL.

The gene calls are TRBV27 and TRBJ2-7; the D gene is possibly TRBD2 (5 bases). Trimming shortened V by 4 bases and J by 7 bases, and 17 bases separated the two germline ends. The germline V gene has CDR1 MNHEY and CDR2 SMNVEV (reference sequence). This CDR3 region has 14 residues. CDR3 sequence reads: CASSSPHRPGEQYF. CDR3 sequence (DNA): TGTGCCAGCAGTTCCCCCCACCGACCGGGGGAGCAGTACTTC.

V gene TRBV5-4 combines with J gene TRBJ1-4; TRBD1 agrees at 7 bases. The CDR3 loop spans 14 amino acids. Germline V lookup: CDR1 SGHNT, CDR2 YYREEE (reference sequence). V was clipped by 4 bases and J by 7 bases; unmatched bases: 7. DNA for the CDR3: TGTGCCAGCAGCCACGGGACAGCGCCTGAAAAACTGTTTTTT. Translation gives CASSHGTAPEKLFF.

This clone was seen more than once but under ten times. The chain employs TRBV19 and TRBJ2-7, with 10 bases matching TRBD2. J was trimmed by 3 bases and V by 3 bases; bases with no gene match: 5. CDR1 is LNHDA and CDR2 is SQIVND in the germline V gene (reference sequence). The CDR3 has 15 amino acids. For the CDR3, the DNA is TGTGCCAGTAGTATTTACGCTAGCGGGAGCTACGAGCAGTACTTC. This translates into CASSIYASGSYEQYF.

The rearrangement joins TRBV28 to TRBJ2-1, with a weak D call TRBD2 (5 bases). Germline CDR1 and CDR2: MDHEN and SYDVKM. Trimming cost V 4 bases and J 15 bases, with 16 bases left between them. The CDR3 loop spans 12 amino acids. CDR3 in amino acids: CASSSLARGGFF. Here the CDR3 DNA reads TGTGCCAGCAGTTCCCTCGCACGGGGTGGGTTCTTC.

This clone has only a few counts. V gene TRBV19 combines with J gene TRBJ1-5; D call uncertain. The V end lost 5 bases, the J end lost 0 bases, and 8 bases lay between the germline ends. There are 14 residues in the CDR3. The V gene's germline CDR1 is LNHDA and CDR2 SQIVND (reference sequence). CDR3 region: CASSRRDSNQPQHF. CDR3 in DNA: TGTGCCAGTAGTCGAAGAGATAGCAATCAGCCCCAGCATTTT.

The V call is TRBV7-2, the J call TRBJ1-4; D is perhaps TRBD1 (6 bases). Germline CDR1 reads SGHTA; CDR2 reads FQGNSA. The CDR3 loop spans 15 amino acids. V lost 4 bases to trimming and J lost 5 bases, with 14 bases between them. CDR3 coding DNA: TGTGCCAGCAGCTCCTCCAGGACAGACAATGAAAAACTGTTTTTT. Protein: CASSSSRTDNEKLFF.

The chain's CDR3 is CASSQGGRSYEQYF. The CDR3, as DNA: TGTGCCAGCAGCCAGGGGGGGAGGAGCTACGAGCAGTACTTC. V usage is TRBV3-1 (or the pseudogene TRBV3-2) and J usage is TRBJ2-7, with TRBD2 identical over 7 bases. The V and J ends lost 3 bases and 3 bases, in that order; junction bases with no gene match: 5. Per the germline V gene, CDR1 is LGHDT and CDR2 is YNNKEL (reference sequence). The CDR3 totals 14 residues.

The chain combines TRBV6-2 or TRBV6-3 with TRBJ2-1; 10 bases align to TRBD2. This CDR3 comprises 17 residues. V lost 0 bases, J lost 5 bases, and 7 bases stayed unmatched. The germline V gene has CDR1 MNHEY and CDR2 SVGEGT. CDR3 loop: CASSYSSGRAVDNEQFF. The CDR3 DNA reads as TGTGCCAGCAGTTACTCAAGCGGGAGGGCGGTCGACAATGAGCAGTTCTTC.

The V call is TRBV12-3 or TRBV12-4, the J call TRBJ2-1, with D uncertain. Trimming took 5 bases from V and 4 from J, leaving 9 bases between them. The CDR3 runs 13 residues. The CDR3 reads CASSKQSYNEQFF. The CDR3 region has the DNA TGTGCCAGCAGTAAACAGAGTTACAATGAGCAGTTCTTC.

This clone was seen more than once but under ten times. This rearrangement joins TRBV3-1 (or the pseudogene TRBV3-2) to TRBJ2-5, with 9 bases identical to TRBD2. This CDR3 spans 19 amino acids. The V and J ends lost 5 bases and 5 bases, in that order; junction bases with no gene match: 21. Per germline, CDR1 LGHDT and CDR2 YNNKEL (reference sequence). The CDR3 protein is CASSEVSSGGRARRETQYF. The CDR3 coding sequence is TGTGCCAGCAGCGAAGTCTCCTCTGGCGGGAGGGCCCGTCGGGAGACCCAGTACTTC.

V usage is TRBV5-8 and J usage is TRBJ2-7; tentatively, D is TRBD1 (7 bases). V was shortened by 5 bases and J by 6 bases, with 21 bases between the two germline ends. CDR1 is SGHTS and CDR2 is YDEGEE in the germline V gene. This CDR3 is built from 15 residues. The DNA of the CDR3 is TGTGCCAGCAGGCGAGGCAGGGGGGCGTACGGCGAGCAGTACTTC. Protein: CASRRGRGAYGEQYF.

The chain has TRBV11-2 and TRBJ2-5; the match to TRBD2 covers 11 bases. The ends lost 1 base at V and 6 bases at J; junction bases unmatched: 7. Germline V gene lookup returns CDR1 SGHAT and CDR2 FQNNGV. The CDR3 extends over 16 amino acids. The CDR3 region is CASSLGFSGGVKTQYF. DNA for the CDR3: TGTGCCAGCAGCTTAGGTTTTAGCGGGGGGGTGAAGACCCAGTACTTC.

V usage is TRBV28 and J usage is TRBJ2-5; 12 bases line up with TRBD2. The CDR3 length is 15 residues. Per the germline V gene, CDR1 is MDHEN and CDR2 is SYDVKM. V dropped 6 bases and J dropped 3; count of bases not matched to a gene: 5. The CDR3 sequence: CASSLAGGFKETQYF. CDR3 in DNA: TGTGCCAGCAGCCTAGCGGGAGGGTTCAAAGAGACCCAGTACTTC.

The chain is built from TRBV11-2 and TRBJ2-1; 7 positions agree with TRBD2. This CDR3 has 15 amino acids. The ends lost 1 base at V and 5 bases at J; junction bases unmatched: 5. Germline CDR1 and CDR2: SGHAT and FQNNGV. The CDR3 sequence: CASSLVGLADNEQFF. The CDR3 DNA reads TGTGCCAGCAGCTTAGTGGGCCTAGCGGACAATGAGCAGTTCTTC.

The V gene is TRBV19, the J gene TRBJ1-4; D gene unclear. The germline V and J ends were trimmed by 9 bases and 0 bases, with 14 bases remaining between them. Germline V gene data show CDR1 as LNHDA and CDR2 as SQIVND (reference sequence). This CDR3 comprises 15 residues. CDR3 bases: TGTGCCAGCCAAAACGGGGAAGCAACTAATGAAAAACTGTTTTTT. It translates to CASQNGEATNEKLFF.

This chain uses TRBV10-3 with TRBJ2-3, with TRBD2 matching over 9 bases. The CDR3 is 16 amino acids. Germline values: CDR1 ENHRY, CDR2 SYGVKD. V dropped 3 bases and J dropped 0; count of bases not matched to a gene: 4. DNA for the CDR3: TGTGCCATCAGTGAAGTAGCGGGAGCTAGCACAGATACGCAGTATTTT. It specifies CAISEVAGASTDTQYF.

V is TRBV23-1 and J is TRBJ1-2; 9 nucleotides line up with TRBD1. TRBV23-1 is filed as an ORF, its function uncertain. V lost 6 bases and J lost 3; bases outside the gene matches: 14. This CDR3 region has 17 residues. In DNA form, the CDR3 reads TGCGCCAGCAGGAAGGTGGGACAGGGTCCCTGTGACTATGGCTACACCTTC. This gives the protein CASRKVGQGPCDYGYTF.

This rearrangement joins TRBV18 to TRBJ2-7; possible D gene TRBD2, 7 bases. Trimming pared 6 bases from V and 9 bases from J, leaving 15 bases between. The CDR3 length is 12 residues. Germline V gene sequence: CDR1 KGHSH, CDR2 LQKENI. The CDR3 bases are TGTGCCAGCTCCCCAGGGGAGGGGGTGCAGTACTTC. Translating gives CASSPGEGVQYF.

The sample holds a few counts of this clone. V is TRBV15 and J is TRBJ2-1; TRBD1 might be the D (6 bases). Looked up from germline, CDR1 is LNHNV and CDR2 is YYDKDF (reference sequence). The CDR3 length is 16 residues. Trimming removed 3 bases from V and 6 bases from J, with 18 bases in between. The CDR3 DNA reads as TGTGCCACCAGCAGGGGGCGTTGGGGGCCTTCCAATGAGCAGTTCTTC. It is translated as CATSRGRWGPSNEQFF.

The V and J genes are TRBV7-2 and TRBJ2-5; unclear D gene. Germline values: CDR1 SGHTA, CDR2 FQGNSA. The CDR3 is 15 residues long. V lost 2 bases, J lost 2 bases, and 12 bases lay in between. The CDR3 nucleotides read TGTGCCAGCAGCTTAAGGAGTGCCCGGCAAGAGACCCAGTACTTC. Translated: CASSLRSARQETQYF. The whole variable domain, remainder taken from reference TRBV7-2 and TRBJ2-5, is GAGVSQSPSNKVTEKGKDVELRCDPISGHTALYWYRQSLGQGLEFLIYFQGNSAPDKSGLPSDRFSAERTGGSVSTLTIQRTQQEDSAVYLCASSLRSARQETQYFGPGTRLLVL.